The 24 T cell receptor beta chains below all came from one sample that was sequenced in a study of cytomegalovirus exposure and HLA in healthy donors. PCR amplification relied on 60 Vbeta primers (plus 13 Jbeta primers). The protocol was immunoSEQ multiplex PCR, while the TCRdb copy is restricted to in-frame clones and leaves out a portion. There are 30,000 to 35,000 clones in the sample; around 70% occur only once, and over 9.5% lies in the top ten. The sequencing sample was made of PBMCs. Every receptor here comes from a man between 35 and 55 years old in good health and CMV-seropositive.

This clone has a handful of counts. This chain connects TRBV7-9 to TRBJ2-2, with D unresolved. V gave up 5 bases and J gave up 4 bases, with 5 bases separating them. Germline V lookup: CDR1 SEHNR, CDR2 FQNEAQ (reference sequence). This CDR3 region has 12 residues. CDR3 nucleotide sequence: TGTGCCAGCAGCCCGAGCACCGGGGAGCTGTTTTTT. Translating it yields CASSPSTGELFF.

By sample share, this clone is medium-sized (0.01 to 0.1%). V gene TRBV25-1 combines with J gene TRBJ1-1; TRBD1 might be the D (5 bases). Germline V lookup: CDR1 MGHDK, CDR2 SYGVNS. The CDR3 spans 11 residues. V was cut by 8 bases and J by 7 bases, with 11 bases left in between. CDR3 nucleotides: TGTGCCAGCTCCCCGGGGGATGAAGCTTTCTTT. It codes for CASSPGDEAFF.

The J gene is TRBJ1-2, the V gene TRBV9, with D tentatively TRBD1 (6 bases). V shed 3 bases and J shed 2 bases, with 14 bases lying between them. The CDR3 has 15 residues. Germline lookup yields CDR1 SGDLS and CDR2 YYNGEE. Written as DNA, the CDR3 is TGTGCCAGCAGCGCCGGTTACAGGGAGAACTATGGCTACACCTTC. It codes for CASSAGYRENYGYTF.

The gene calls are TRBV9 and TRBJ1-2; D may be TRBD1 (5 bases). Trimming removed 4 bases from V and 6 bases from J, with 13 bases in between. This CDR3 contains 13 residues. Germline loops: CDR1 SGDLS, CDR2 YYNGEE. CDR3 protein: CASSPPGYHGYTF. The CDR3 bases are TGTGCCAGCAGCCCCCCAGGGTACCATGGCTACACCTTC.

The chain couples TRBV7-7 to TRBJ2-2; perhaps TRBD1 as D (5 bases). The V end was cut by 1 base, the J end by 5 bases, with 8 bases between. The germline V gene encodes CDR1 SSHAT and CDR2 FNYEAQ (reference sequence). This CDR3 is 14 amino acids long. The CDR3 reads CASSLGAGTGELFF. The CDR3 coding sequence is TGTGCCAGCAGCTTAGGGGCAGGGACCGGGGAGCTGTTTTTT.

The chain is built from TRBV5-1 and TRBJ1-4; maybe TRBD1 (6 bases). The germline V gene encodes CDR1 SGHRS and CDR2 YFSETQ. The ends were cut back, 7 bases at V and 6 bases at J, with 19 bases in the middle. The length of the CDR3 is 15 residues. In DNA form, the CDR3 reads TGCGCCAGCCGGCCTGCCGGGGGGCACGATGAAAAACTGTTTTTT. Amino acid sequence: CASRPAGGHDEKLFF.

The chain is built from TRBV7-7 and TRBJ1-5; no firm D call. Germline CDR1 is SSHAT and CDR2 is FNYEAQ (reference sequence). V lost 1 base and J lost 0, with 7 bases in between. CDR3 length equals 15 residues. The CDR3 DNA follows: TGTGCCAGCAGCTTAGTCAGGTCTAGCAATCAGCCCCAGCATTTT. Protein product: CASSLVRSSNQPQHF. Drawing the rest from reference TRBV7-7 and TRBJ1-5, the complete variable domain is GAGVSQSPRYKVTKRGQDVTLRCDPISSHATLYWYQQALGQGPEFLTYFNYEAQPDKSGLPSDRFSAERPEGSISTLTIQRTEQRDSAMYRCASSLVRSSNQPQHFGDGTRLSIL.

The gene calls are TRBV6-6 and TRBJ2-7; a weak D match, TRBD1 (6 bases). The CDR3 length is 13 residues. Germline CDR1 is MNHNY and CDR2 is SVGAGI (reference sequence). V was trimmed by 10 bases and J by 2 bases, leaving 15 bases between them. CDR3 bases: TGTGCCACAGGGACACGGGCGGCCTACGAGCAGTACTTC. Amino acid sequence: CATGTRAAYEQYF.

This clone was found a few times. The rearrangement joins TRBV5-4 to TRBJ2-1, with 16 bases that match TRBD2. Germline CDR1 is SGHNT and CDR2 is YYREEE (reference sequence). V was clipped by 4 bases and J by 2 bases; unmatched bases: 6. The CDR3 extends over 18 amino acids. DNA of the CDR3: TGTGCCAGCAGCCTGGGACTAGCGGGGGGGGACCCCTACAATGAGCAGTTCTTC. Protein sequence: CASSLGLAGGDPYNEQFF.

V gene TRBV2 combines with J gene TRBJ1-6; a weak D match, TRBD1 (5 bases). The CDR3 extends over 14 amino acids. The germline gives CDR1 SNHLY, CDR2 FYNNEI. V was shortened by 4 bases and J by 3 bases, with 7 bases between the two germline ends. For the CDR3, the DNA is TGTGCCAGCAGTGGCAGGGACTATAATTCACCCCTCCACTTT. It translates to CASSGRDYNSPLHF.

This chain connects TRBV9 to TRBJ2-2; 10 bases are shared with TRBD2. Germline lookup yields CDR1 SGDLS and CDR2 YYNGEE. After removal of 3 bases from V and 4 bases from J, the junction contained 6 bases not matched to a gene. The CDR3 is made up of 16 amino acids. The CDR3 DNA sequence: TGTGCCAGCAGCGCCTCTAGCGGGGGAGTCACCGGGGAGCTGTTTTTT. Protein sequence: CASSASSGGVTGELFF. Full variable domain (missing parts from reference TRBV9 and TRBJ2-2): DSGVTQTPKHLITATGQRVTLRCSPRSGDLSVYWYQQSLDQGLQFLIQYYNGEERAKGNILERFSAQQFPDLHSELNLSSLELGDSALYFCASSASSGGVTGELFFGEGSRLTVL.

This chain uses TRBV5-1 with TRBJ2-7; 7 bases align to TRBD2. Germline CDR1 reads SGHRS; CDR2 reads YFSETQ. This CDR3 region has 15 residues. The trim removed 2 bases at V and 2 bases at J, leaving 7 bases unmatched. CDR3 region: CASSFERGLTYEQYF. The CDR3 nucleotides are TGCGCCAGCAGCTTCGAGCGGGGATTAACCTACGAGCAGTACTTC.

The chain combines TRBV7-2 with TRBJ1-1; no definite D call. CDR1 and CDR2 (germline): SGHTA, FQGNSA. CDR3 length equals 14 residues. V gave up 2 bases and J gave up 2 bases, with 9 bases separating them. CDR3 sequence reads: CASSLQAGNTEAFF. CDR3 sequence (DNA): TGTGCCAGCAGCTTACAGGCGGGCAACACTGAAGCTTTCTTT. Full variable domain (outside the CDR3, taken from reference TRBV7-2 and TRBJ1-1): GAGVSQSPSNKVTEKGKDVELRCDPISGHTALYWYRQSLGQGLEFLIYFQGNSAPDKSGLPSDRFSAERTGGSVSTLTIQRTQQEDSAVYLCASSLQAGNTEAFFGQGTRLTVV.

The chain uses TRBV2 and TRBJ2-7; the D gene is possibly TRBD1 (6 bases). Trimming left V 8 bases short and J 5 bases short, with 22 bases between. The CDR3 totals 15 residues. CDR1 and CDR2 (germline): SNHLY, FYNNEI. The CDR3 spells CASHNRGGPRDEQYF. The CDR3 DNA sequence: TGTGCCAGCCATAACAGAGGGGGTCCCCGGGACGAGCAGTACTTC. The whole variable domain, filled in from reference TRBV2 and TRBJ2-7, reads EPEVTQTPSHQVTQMGQEVILRCVPISNHLYFYWYRQILGQKVEFLVSFYNNEISEKSEIFDDQFSVERPDGSNFTLKIRSTKLEDSAMYFCASHNRGGPRDEQYFGPGTRLTVT.

This chain connects TRBV5-6 to TRBJ1-1; perhaps TRBD1 as D (6 bases). Germline V gene data show CDR1 as SGHDT and CDR2 as YYEEEE. V lost 4 bases to trimming and J lost 1 base, with 11 bases between them. The CDR3 loop spans 14 amino acids. The CDR3 loop is CASSVDRENTEAFF. In nucleotides, the CDR3 is TGTGCCAGCAGCGTGGACAGAGAGAACACTGAAGCTTTCTTT.

The chain uses TRBV4-2 and TRBJ1-5; 8 bases fit TRBD1. The V and J ends lost 2 bases and 5 bases, in that order; junction bases with no gene match: 5. The V gene's germline CDR1 is LGHNA and CDR2 YNFKEQ. The CDR3 extends over 15 amino acids. CDR3 loop: CASSQTPTGDQPQHF. The CDR3 DNA reads TGTGCCAGCAGCCAAACTCCGACAGGGGATCAGCCCCAGCATTTT.

This clone has just one count. The V gene is TRBV5-1, the J gene TRBJ2-5; 7 nucleotides line up with TRBD1. The V segment lost 4 bases and the J segment 4 bases; nucleotides outside the gene matches: 7. Germline CDR1 and CDR2: SGHRS and YFSETQ. The CDR3 spans 14 residues. This CDR3 is CASSPRQGVETQYF. CDR3 in DNA: TGCGCCAGCAGCCCTCGACAGGGCGTAGAGACCCAGTACTTC.

Of note for this clone: A junction boundary mismatches the germline segment, possibly from a read error. The CDR3 DNA is TGTGCCAGCAGCAAGACAGGGGGAGGCTACGAGCAGCACTTC. It is translated as CASSKTGGGYEQHF. V is TRBV5-5 and J is TRBJ2-7; 9 bases map to TRBD1. Germline V gives CDR1 SGHKS, CDR2 YYEKEE (reference sequence). CDR3 length equals 14 residues.

This chain links TRBV13 with TRBJ2-5; D is possibly TRBD2 (6 bases). V was cut by 5 bases and J by 0 bases, with 10 bases left in between. Germline lookup yields CDR1 PRHDT and CDR2 FYEKMQ (reference sequence). The CDR3 has 14 amino acids. The CDR3 coding sequence is TGTGCCAGCAGCCTCCGACTAGACCAAGAGACCCAGTACTTC. It codes for CASSLRLDQETQYF.

V usage is TRBV4-2 and J usage is TRBJ2-7; D perhaps matches TRBD2 (5 bases). Between the trimmed V and J ends, which lost 1 base and 6 bases, there was a span of 10 bases. Looked up from germline, CDR1 is LGHNA and CDR2 is YNFKEQ. The CDR3 loop spans 13 amino acids. CDR3 loop: CASSQGPGSEQYF. The CDR3 coding sequence is TGTGCCAGCAGCCAAGGCCCGGGGTCCGAGCAGTACTTC.

The chain employs TRBV4-2 and TRBJ2-7; D ambiguous. Germline CDR1 is LGHNA and CDR2 is YNFKEQ. V dropped 0 bases and J dropped 3 bases, with 15 bases sitting between them. The CDR3 has 16 residues. The CDR3 coding sequence is TGTGCCAGCAGCCAAGAGGCCTGGCAGGCAGGCTACGAGCAGTACTTC. Translating gives CASSQEAWQAGYEQYF.

The chain employs TRBV9 and TRBJ2-3; D uncertain. CDR3 length: 13 amino acids. The germline CDR1 and CDR2 sequences are SGDLS and YYNGEE. V shed 2 bases and J shed 4 bases, with 8 bases lying between them. The CDR3 bases are TGTGCCAGCAGCGTGATAGACTCAGATACGCAGTATTTT. Its translation is CASSVIDSDTQYF.

The chain links TRBV7-7 to TRBJ2-5; TRBD2 agrees at 13 bases. CDR1 and CDR2 from the germline V gene are SSHAT and FNYEAQ (reference sequence). This CDR3 region has 16 residues. V lost 5 bases, J lost 5 bases, and 8 bases stayed unmatched. CDR3 sequence: CASSPTSGGGRETQYF. Written as DNA, the CDR3 is TGTGCCAGCAGCCCCACTAGCGGGGGGGGCCGGGAGACCCAGTACTTC.

This clone has more than one count but fewer than ten. The chain is built from TRBV10-3 and TRBJ2-3; 8 bases are shared with TRBD2. The CDR3 is 14 amino acids. J was trimmed by 3 bases and V by 8 bases; bases with no gene match: 7. Germline V gene lookup returns CDR1 ENHRY and CDR2 SYGVKD. CDR3 DNA sequence: TGTGCCATCTTGGGCGGGGGGACGACAGATACGCAGTATTTT. This codes for CAILGGGTTDTQYF.